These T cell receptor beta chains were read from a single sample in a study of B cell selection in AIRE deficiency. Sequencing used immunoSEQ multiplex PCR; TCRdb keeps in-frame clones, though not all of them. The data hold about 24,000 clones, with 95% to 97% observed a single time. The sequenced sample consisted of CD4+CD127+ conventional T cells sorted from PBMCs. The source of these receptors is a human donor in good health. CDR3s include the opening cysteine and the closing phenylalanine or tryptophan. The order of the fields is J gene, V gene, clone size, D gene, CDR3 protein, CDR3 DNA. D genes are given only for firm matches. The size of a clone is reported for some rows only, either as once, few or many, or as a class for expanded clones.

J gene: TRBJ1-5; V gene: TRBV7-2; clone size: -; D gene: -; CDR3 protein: CASSLGQGNQPQHF; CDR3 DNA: TGTGCCAGCAGCTTAGGGCAGGGAAATCAGCCCCAGCATTTT
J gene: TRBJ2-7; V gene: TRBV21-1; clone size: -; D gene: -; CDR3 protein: CASSKEPQETGRYEQYF; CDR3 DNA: TGTGCCAGCAGCAAGGAACCCCAAGAGACAGGCCGCTACGAGCAGTACTTC
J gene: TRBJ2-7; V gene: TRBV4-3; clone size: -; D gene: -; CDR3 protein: CASSQDLGSGAYEQYF; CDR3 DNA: TGCGCCAGCAGCCAAGATTTGGGATCGGGAGCCTACGAGCAGTACTTC
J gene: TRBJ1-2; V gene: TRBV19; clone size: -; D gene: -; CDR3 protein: CASSNPRRASYGYTF; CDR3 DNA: TGTGCCAGTAGTAATCCACGGCGGGCCTCCTATGGCTACACCTTC
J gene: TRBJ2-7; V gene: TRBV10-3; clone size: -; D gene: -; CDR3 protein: CAISESQGPYEQYF; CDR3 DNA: TGTGCCATCAGTGAGTCACAGGGCCCATACGAGCAGTACTTC
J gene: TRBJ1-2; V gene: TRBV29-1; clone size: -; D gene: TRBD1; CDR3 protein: CSTTGDGYTF; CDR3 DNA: TGCAGCACGACAGGGGATGGCTACACCTTC
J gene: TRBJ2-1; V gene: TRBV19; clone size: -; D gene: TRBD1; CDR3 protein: CASSGDSLNEQFF; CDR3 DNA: TGTGCCAGTAGTGGGGACAGTTTAAATGAGCAGTTCTTC
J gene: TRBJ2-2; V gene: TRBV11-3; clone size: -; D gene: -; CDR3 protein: CASTLSGSGELFF; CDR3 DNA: TGTGCCAGCACCCTCTCGGGGTCCGGGGAGCTGTTTTTT
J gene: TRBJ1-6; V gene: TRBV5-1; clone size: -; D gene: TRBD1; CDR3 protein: CASSLTYRGDYNSPLHF; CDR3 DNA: TGCGCCAGCAGCTTAACATACAGGGGGGATTATAATTCACCCCTCCACTTT
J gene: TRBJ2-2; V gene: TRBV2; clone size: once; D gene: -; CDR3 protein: CASSNGQTQNTGELFF; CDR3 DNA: TGTGCCAGCAGTAATGGACAGACTCAGAACACCGGGGAGCTGTTTTTT
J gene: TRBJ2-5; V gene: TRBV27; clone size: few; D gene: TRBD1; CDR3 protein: CASSRQGAETQYF; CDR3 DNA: TGTGCCAGCAGTCGACAGGGGGCGGAGACCCAGTACTTC
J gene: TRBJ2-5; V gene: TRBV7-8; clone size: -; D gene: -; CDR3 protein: CASSPRETQYF; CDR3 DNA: TGTGCCAGCAGCCCGAGGGAGACCCAGTACTTC
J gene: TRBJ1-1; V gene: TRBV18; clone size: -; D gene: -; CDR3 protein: CASSPQSGNTEAFF; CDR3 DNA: TGTGCCAGCTCACCACAGTCCGGGAACACTGAAGCTTTCTTT
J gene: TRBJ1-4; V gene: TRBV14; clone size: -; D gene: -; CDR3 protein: CASSHTGKNEKLFF; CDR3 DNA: TGTGCCAGCAGCCATACAGGGAAAAATGAAAAACTGTTTTTT
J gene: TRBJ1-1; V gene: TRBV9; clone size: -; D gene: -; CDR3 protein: CASSVAGEGSEAFF; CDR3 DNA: TGTGCCAGCAGCGTAGCAGGGGAGGGGAGTGAAGCTTTCTTT
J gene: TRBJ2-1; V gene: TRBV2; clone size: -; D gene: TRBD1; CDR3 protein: CASSEDRGIGDEQFF; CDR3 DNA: TGTGCCAGCAGTGAGGACAGGGGAATCGGTGATGAGCAGTTCTTC
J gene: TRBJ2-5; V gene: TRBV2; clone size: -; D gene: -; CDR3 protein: CASQGETQYF; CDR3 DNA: TGTGCCAGCCAAGGGGAGACCCAGTACTTC
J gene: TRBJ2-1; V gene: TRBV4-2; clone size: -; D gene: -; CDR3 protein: CASSQDTIGGGGYNEQFF; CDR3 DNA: TGTGCCAGCAGCCAAGATACGATTGGCGGGGGCGGCTACAATGAGCAGTTCTTC
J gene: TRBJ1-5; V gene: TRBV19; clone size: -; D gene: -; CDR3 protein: CATSGGHLQPQHF; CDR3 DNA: TGTGCCACCTCCGGGGGGCACCTTCAGCCCCAGCATTTT
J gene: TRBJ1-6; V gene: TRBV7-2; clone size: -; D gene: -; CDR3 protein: CASSSQGPPNSPLHF; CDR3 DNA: TGTGCCAGCAGCTCCCAGGGGCCCCCTAATTCACCCCTCCACTTT
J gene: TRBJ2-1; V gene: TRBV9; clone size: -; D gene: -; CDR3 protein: CASSPQWAALSSYNEQFF; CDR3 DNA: TGTGCCAGCAGCCCTCAGTGGGCCGCGCTGAGCTCCTACAATGAGCAGTTCTTC
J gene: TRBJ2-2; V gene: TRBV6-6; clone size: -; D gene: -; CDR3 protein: CASSYPTFANTGELFF; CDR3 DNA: TGTGCCAGCAGTTACCCCACGTTCGCGAACACCGGGGAGCTGTTTTTT
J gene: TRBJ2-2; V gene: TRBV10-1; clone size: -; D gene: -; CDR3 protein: CASSESGGAGTGELFF; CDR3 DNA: TGCGCCAGCAGTGAGTCGGGGGGCGCGGGCACCGGGGAGCTGTTTTTT
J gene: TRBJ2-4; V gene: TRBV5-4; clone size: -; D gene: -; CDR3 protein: CASSLDRVTKNIQYF; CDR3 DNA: TGTGCCAGCAGCTTGGACAGGGTGACCAAAAACATTCAGTACTTC
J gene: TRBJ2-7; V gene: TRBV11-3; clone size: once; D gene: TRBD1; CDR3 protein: CASSIRAGGYEQYF; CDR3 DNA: TGTGCCAGCAGCATAAGGGCAGGGGGATACGAGCAGTACTTC
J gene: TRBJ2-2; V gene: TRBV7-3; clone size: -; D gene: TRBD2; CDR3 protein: CASSPRTSAGELFF; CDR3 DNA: TGTGCCAGCAGCCCTCGGACTAGCGCCGGGGAGCTGTTTTTT
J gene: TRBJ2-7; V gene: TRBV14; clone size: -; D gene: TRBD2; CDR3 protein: CASSPRGAGEQYF; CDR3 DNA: TGTGCCAGCAGCCCGCGGGGGGCGGGAGAGCAGTACTTC
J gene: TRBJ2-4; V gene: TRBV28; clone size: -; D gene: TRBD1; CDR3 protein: CASSSQGAEFKNIQYF; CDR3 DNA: TGTGCCAGCAGCTCTCAGGGGGCAGAGTTCAAAAACATTCAGTACTTC